This T cell receptor beta chain was documented in a study of control samples from healthy donors and cancer patients. V dropped 6 bases and J dropped 10; count of bases not matched to a gene: 12. Per the germline V gene, CDR1 is SEHNR and CDR2 is FQNEAQ (reference sequence). The CDR3 sequence is 15 residues long. TCRdb's copy holds only in-frame clones and misses some; the assay was immunoSEQ multiplex PCR. The sample lists roughly 100,000 clones, about 88% occurring once. As regards this clone: The same CDR3 can be traced to other DNA sequences in this sample.

The gene calls are TRBV7-9 and TRBJ1-3; TRBD1 aligns across 10 bases. The clonotype originates from a woman aged 45-60 years in good health. Sequenced: blood. The CDR3 coding sequence is TGTGCCAGCAGTTGGGACAGGGGAAACGCGGGGACCATATATTTT. As protein: CASSWDRGNAGTIYF.